The following is a T cell receptor beta chain sequence with its context. What it binds is unknown. This entry comes from a study of T cell responses to AZD1222 COVID-19 vaccine. The study's findings and limits: Most donors were white British, females outnumbered males, and clonal diversity was possibly underestimated.

Germline V gene data show CDR1 as SNHLY and CDR2 as FYNNEI. The CDR3 consists of 11 residues. The V end was cut by 4 bases, the J end by 7 bases, with 7 bases between. Method: immunoSEQ multiplex PCR; TCRdb's copy keeps in-frame clones and lacks some. The table records about 140,000 clones, around 92% of them present only once. The specimen comprised peripheral blood, sampled on day 0 of AZD1222 vaccination. The gene calls are TRBV2 and TRBJ1-1, with D possibly being TRBD1 (5 bases). This receptor was taken from an adult in good health. CDR3 sequence reads: CASSADSEAFF. The CDR3 DNA reads TGTGCCAGCAGTGCAGACAGTGAAGCTTTCTTT.